This TCR beta chain originates from a study of shared clonotypes between healthy human individuals. This CDR3 has 15 amino acids. Libraries were prepared by immunoSEQ multiplex PCR; TCRdb keeps only in-frame clonotypes and omits some of them. The sample carries almost 750,000 clones, about two thirds recorded once. The chain has TRBV21-1 and TRBJ2-7; no check of the table's D call, TRBD2, against the DNA was made. TRBV21-1 is a known pseudogene. The clonotype originates from a woman aged 25 to 39 in good health. Sequencing was carried out using memory CD4+ T cells sorted from blood. Noted subset: CD45RA-negative fraction. The CDR3, as DNA: TGTGCCAGCAGCAATAGCCTAGCGGGAGTTTGCGAGCAGTACTTC. This codes for CASSNSLAGVCEQYF.